These 24 T cell receptor beta chains were all obtained from the same sample, sequenced in a study of T cells in Graves' hyperthyroidism and ophthalmopathy. TCR beta CDR3 regions were amplified from RNA transcripts. The TCR CDR3 first-round RT-PCR relied on the HTBI primer set. One entry per CDR3 protein, called by TCRdb with MiXCR from the multiplex PCR reads. The sample consists of about 640,000 distinct CDR3 sequences, less than 25% of them appearing once. The sample taken for sequencing was blood. These receptor sequences come from a man under 40 with Graves' ophthalmopathy.

The chain uses TRBV4-1 and TRBJ2-1; 7 bases match TRBD2. Germline V CDR1 and CDR2: MGHRA, YSYEKL. The CDR3 contains 17 residues. The ends lost 1 base at V and 7 bases at J; junction bases unmatched: 13. CDR3 bases: TGCGCCAGCAGCCAAGTAGGGAGGGCTTCCAACGGGAATGAGCAGTTCTTC. It specifies CASSQVGRASNGNEQFF.

The V call is TRBV20-1, the J call TRBJ1-2; D is undetermined. Trimming stripped 0 bases from V and 6 bases from J, with 20 bases between. The CDR3 consists of 16 residues. The germline V gene has CDR1 DFQATT and CDR2 SNEGSKA (reference sequence). The CDR3 region is CSARDDWGGGPHGYTF. The CDR3 nucleotides are TGCAGTGCTAGAGATGATTGGGGAGGAGGGCCACATGGCTACACCTTC.

This chain links TRBV7-9 with TRBJ2-1, with 8 bases matching TRBD2. The V segment lost 4 bases and the J segment 4 bases; nucleotides outside the gene matches: 9. CDR3 length: 16 amino acids. Germline V CDR1 and CDR2: SEHNR, FQNEAQ (reference sequence). CDR3 DNA sequence: TGTGCCAGCAGCTCGCCCATGAGCGGGGGTTACAATGAGCAGTTCTTC. Residues: CASSSPMSGGYNEQFF.

The chain couples TRBV11-2 to TRBJ2-1; no clear D gene. Germline CDR1 is SGHAT and CDR2 is FQNNGV. Trimming pared 5 bases from V and 0 bases from J, leaving 11 bases between. This CDR3 region has 15 residues. CDR3 region: CASSPEQPSYNEQFF. Here the CDR3 DNA reads TGTGCCAGCAGCCCGGAACAGCCCTCCTACAATGAGCAGTTCTTC.

The chain has TRBV5-1 and TRBJ2-2; D uncertain. This CDR3 has 13 residues. Germline V gene data show CDR1 as SGHRS and CDR2 as YFSETQ. The V end was cut by 1 base, the J end by 7 bases, with 8 bases between. The CDR3 DNA reads as TGCGCCAGCAGCTTGACAGATGGCGGGGAGCTGTTTTTT. Translation gives CASSLTDGGELFF.

The genes are TRBV6-4 and TRBJ2-1, with D possibly TRBD1 on 6 matching bases. From germline, CDR1 is MRHNA and CDR2 SNTAGT. This CDR3 has 13 amino acids. The germline V and J ends were trimmed by 2 bases and 11 bases, with 13 bases remaining between them. The CDR3 protein is CASSDAPDRQQFF. The CDR3 DNA follows: TGTGCCAGCAGTGACGCTCCGGACAGACAGCAGTTCTTC.

This sequence joins TRBV19 and TRBJ2-1; D is ambiguous. CDR1 is LNHDA, CDR2 SQIVND, per germline (reference sequence). The V gene lost 3 bases and the J gene lost 7 bases, with 13 bases spanning the gap. The CDR3 length is 14 residues. CDR3 DNA sequence: TGTGCCAGTAGTATGAGAGAAAGGGTGAATGAGCAGTTCTTC. Translation: CASSMRERVNEQFF.

There are many counts of this clonotype. This chain connects TRBV30 to TRBJ1-5; 11 bases line up with TRBD1. The V gene end was trimmed by 3 bases and the J gene end by 0 bases; junction bases not matched to a gene: 7. CDR3 length equals 17 residues. Germline values: CDR1 GTSNPN, CDR2 SVGIG (reference sequence). The CDR3 loop reads CAWRPRTGGYSNQPQHF. CDR3 coding DNA: TGTGCCTGGAGGCCAAGGACAGGGGGCTATAGCAATCAGCCCCAGCATTTT.

This clonotype was observed at least ten times. The rearrangement joins TRBV5-1 to TRBJ2-5, with 10 bases aligning to TRBD2. Germline V gives CDR1 SGHRS, CDR2 YFSETQ. V dropped 0 bases and J dropped 1; count of bases not matched to a gene: 3. This CDR3 comprises 16 residues. In DNA form, the CDR3 reads TGCGCCAGCAGCTTGGCAGCTAGCGGGAGCCAAGAGACCCAGTACTTC. Its translation: CASSLAASGSQETQYF.

With respect to this clonotype: One junction end disagrees with the germline gene, perhaps due to a read error. The J gene is TRBJ2-5, the V gene TRBV10-3, with 9 bases fitting TRBD1. Germline CDR1 reads ENHRY; CDR2 reads SYGVKD. There are 13 residues in the CDR3. CDR3 residues: CTITRDREETQYF. The CDR3 region has the DNA TGTACCATCACCCGGGACAGGGAAGAGACCCAGTACTTC.

This clonotype occurred many times. The genes are TRBV30 and TRBJ2-5; 8 bases are shared with TRBD1. The CDR3 runs 11 residues. Germline CDR1 reads GTSNPN; CDR2 reads SVGIG (reference sequence). DNA of the CDR3: TGTGTAGTGGACAGGGCAGAGACCCAGTACTTC. It encodes CVVDRAETQYF.

This clonotype was seen a handful of times. V and J are TRBV20-1 and TRBJ2-1, with TRBD2 matching over 11 bases. The germline gives CDR1 DFQATT, CDR2 SNEGSKA (reference sequence). Unmatched junction bases numbered 1, after V lost 3 bases and J lost 0 bases. The CDR3 is made up of 15 amino acids. The CDR3 DNA sequence: TGCAGTGCTAGGGGACTAGCGGCCTCCTACAATGAGCAGTTCTTC. It yields the protein CSARGLAASYNEQFF.

The chain joins TRBV5-1 to TRBJ2-6, with D possibly being TRBD1 (6 bases). In germline, CDR1 is SGHRS, CDR2 YFSETQ. The CDR3 spans 16 residues. With 0 bases removed from V and 4 bases from J, the gap between germline ends came to 11 bases. The CDR3 DNA reads TGCGCCAGCAGCTTGGAAGGGGGAACCGGGGCCAACGTCCTGACTTTC. The encoded protein is CASSLEGGTGANVLTF.

This clonotype was counted a few times. The rearrangement uses TRBV20-1 and TRBJ2-7; possibly TRBD1 or TRBD2 for D (5 bases each). The germline gives CDR1 DFQATT, CDR2 SNEGSKA (reference sequence). Deletions cut 6 bases from V and 2 bases from J, with 11 bases between. The CDR3 is 12 amino acids. This CDR3 is CSAPGTAYEQYF. CDR3 bases: TGCAGTGCCCCTGGGACCGCCTACGAGCAGTACTTC.

As concerns this clonotype: Here the CDR3 omits its conserved ending phenylalanine or tryptophan, so a read error is the likely source. The chain couples TRBV6-1 to TRBJ2-5, with D unresolved. Trimming removed 2 bases at V and 1 base at J, with 8 bases between. The CDR3 totals 14 residues. Germline CDR1 MNHNS, CDR2 SASEGT. The CDR3 sequence is CASSELESQETQYL. Written as DNA, the CDR3 is TGTGCCAGCAGTGAATTGGAGAGCCAAGAGACCCAGTACCTC.

The sample holds many counts of this clonotype. The chain uses TRBV12-3 or TRBV12-4 and TRBJ2-1; 7 nucleotides agree with TRBD2. V shed 5 bases and J 7 bases; nucleotides not matched to a gene: 23. CDR3 length: 19 amino acids. The CDR3: CASSPRLRAGVTHTNEQFF. The CDR3 DNA reads TGTGCCAGCAGTCCCCGTCTTAGGGCGGGAGTCACACACACGAATGAGCAGTTCTTC.

The table lists this clonotype with a few counts. The V and J genes are TRBV28 and TRBJ1-1; D is uncertain. Looked up from germline, CDR1 is MDHEN and CDR2 is SYDVKM. V was clipped by 5 bases and J by 1 base, with 11 bases between them. CDR3 size: 14 residues. The CDR3: CASSGGYKNTEAFF. The CDR3 bases are TGTGCCAGCAGTGGTGGATACAAGAACACTGAAGCTTTCTTT.

Concerning this clonotype: A much larger clonotype is one base distant, so this may be a read error. The CDR3 sequence: CASTDLATTDTQYF. The CDR3 DNA sequence: TGTGCCAGCACCGACCTCGCAACTACAGATACGCAGTATTTT. This rearrangement joins TRBV28 to TRBJ2-3; D unresolved. This CDR3 comprises 14 residues. Trimming cost V 7 bases and J 3 bases, with 14 bases left between them. Germline V gene data show CDR1 as MDHEN and CDR2 as SYDVKM.

Ten or more counts support this clonotype. The chain couples TRBV13 to TRBJ2-1; D gene uncertain. V was trimmed by 5 bases and J by 6 bases, leaving 11 bases between them. Germline assignment: CDR1 PRHDT and CDR2 FYEKMQ (reference sequence). The CDR3 length is 13 residues. The CDR3 DNA follows: TGTGCCAGCAGCCCAGTCCCCCCCAATGAGCAGTTCTTC. Its protein product is CASSPVPPNEQFF.

The J gene is TRBJ2-5, the V gene TRBV20-1; no firm D call. The CDR3 is 13 residues long. Per the germline V gene, CDR1 is DFQATT and CDR2 is SNEGSKA (reference sequence). The germline V and J ends were trimmed by 2 bases and 0 bases, with 7 bases remaining between them. CDR3 sequence: CSARNLYQETQYF. In DNA, the CDR3 is TGCAGTGCTAGAAATTTGTACCAAGAGACCCAGTACTTC.

The rearrangement uses TRBV29-1 and TRBJ1-4; a possible D gene is TRBD1 (5 bases). The CDR3 loop spans 14 amino acids. The germline V gene has CDR1 SQVTM and CDR2 ANQGSEA. V shed 4 bases and J shed 3 bases, with 12 bases lying between them. The DNA of the CDR3 is TGCAGCGTTGCCCGGGGCACTTCTAATGAAAAACTGTTTTTT. This gives the protein CSVARGTSNEKLFF.

The chain carries TRBV11-3 and TRBJ2-2, with D perhaps TRBD1 or TRBD2 (5 bases each). The V end lost 4 bases, the J end lost 7 bases, and 7 bases lay between the germline ends. There are 12 residues in the CDR3. Per germline, CDR1 SGHNT and CDR2 YENEEA. CDR3 sequence: CASSWGRGELFF. CDR3 coding DNA: TGTGCCAGCAGCTGGGGACGCGGGGAGCTGTTTTTT. The whole variable domain, remainder taken from reference TRBV11-3 and TRBJ2-2, is EAGVVQSPRYKIIEKKQPVAFWCNPISGHNTLYWYLQNLGQGPELLIRYENEEAVDDSQLPKDRFSAERLKGVDSTLKIQPAELGDSAVYLCASSWGRGELFFGEGSRLTVL.

This clonotype showed up just a few times. The chain joins TRBV28 to TRBJ2-6; no reliable D call. V was pared by 1 base and J by 0 bases, with 13 bases between. CDR3 length: 18 residues. Germline CDR1 reads MDHEN; CDR2 reads SYDVKM. The DNA for the CDR3 is TGTGCCAGCAGTTTATCGTCCAGCAGTTTCTCTGGGGCCAACGTCCTGACTTTC. Encoded protein: CASSLSSSSFSGANVLTF. Using reference TRBV28 and TRBJ2-6 for the parts outside the CDR3, the full variable domain is DVKVTQSSRYLVKRTGEKVFLECVQDMDHENMFWYRQDPGLGLRLIYFSYDVKMKEKGDIPEGYSVSREKKERFSLILESASTNQTSMYLCASSLSSSSFSGANVLTFGAGSRLTVL.

This clonotype was counted only a few times. The V and J genes are TRBV6-9 and TRBJ2-6; a weak D match, TRBD2 (6 bases). The CDR3 is made up of 18 amino acids. In germline, CDR1 is MNHGY, CDR2 SVAAGI. V was trimmed by 2 bases and J by 0 bases, leaving 14 bases between them. In DNA, the CDR3 is TGTGCCAGCAGTTATCATTGCGGGAATTACTCTGGGGCCAACGTCCTGACTTTC. Its protein is CASSYHCGNYSGANVLTF.